This record concerns one TCR beta chain sequence. The TCRbeta library was prepared with unique molecular identifiers. TCRdb processed the PCR reads anew with MiXCR; each CDR3 protein has one entry. The sample consists of 600,000 to 700,000 distinct CDR3 sequences, approximately 17% of them appearing once. The data were obtained in a study of T-cell reconstitution after alpha-beta-depleted transplantation in children. Trimming shortened V by 7 bases and J by 1 base, and 19 bases separated the two germline ends. This CDR3 has 17 amino acids. Looked up from germline, CDR1 is LNHNV and CDR2 is YYDKDF (reference sequence).

The sequence was collected from a human donor who donated a stem cell graft to a child with acute myeloid leukemia. This chain links TRBV15 with TRBJ2-2; the D gene is possibly TRBD2 (5 bases). The sequenced sample was PBMCs from the stem cell graft donor, obtained from the stem cell graft. CDR3: CATTNIPGRLNTGELFF. As DNA, the CDR3 is TGTGCCACCACTAATATCCCGGGAAGGCTGAACACCGGGGAGCTGTTTTTT. The full variable domain, with the rest looked up from reference TRBV15 and TRBJ2-2, is DAMVIQNPRYQVTQFGKPVTLSCSQTLNHNVMYWYQQKSSQAPKLLFHYYDKDFNNEADTPDNFQSRRPNTSFCFLDIRSPGLGDTAMYLCATTNIPGRLNTGELFFGEGSRLTVL.